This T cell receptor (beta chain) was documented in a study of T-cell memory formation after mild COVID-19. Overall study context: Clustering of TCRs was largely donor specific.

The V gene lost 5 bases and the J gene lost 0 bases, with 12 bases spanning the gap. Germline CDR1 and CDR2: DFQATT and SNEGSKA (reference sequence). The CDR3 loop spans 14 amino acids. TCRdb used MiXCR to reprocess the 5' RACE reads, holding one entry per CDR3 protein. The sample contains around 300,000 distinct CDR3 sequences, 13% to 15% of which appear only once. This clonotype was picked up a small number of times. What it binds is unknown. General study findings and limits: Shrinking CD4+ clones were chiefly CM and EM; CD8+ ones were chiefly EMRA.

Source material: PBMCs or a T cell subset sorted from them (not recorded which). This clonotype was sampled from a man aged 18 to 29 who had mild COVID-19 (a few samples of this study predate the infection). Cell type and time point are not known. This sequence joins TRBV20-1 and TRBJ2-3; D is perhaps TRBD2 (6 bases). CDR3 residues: CSAAGPPSTDTQYF. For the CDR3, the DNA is TGCAGTGCTGCGGGACCTCCTAGCACAGATACGCAGTATTTT.